The rows below give T cell receptor beta chains drawn from one sample of a study of shared T cell receptors in the human thymus. Produced via immunoSEQ multiplex PCR; TCRdb's table is partial and in-frame only. The table records about 660,000 clones, 70% to 90% of them present only once. These sequences were also reported in another study, on human thymus T cells.

The source material was thymocytes. These receptors were obtained from a boy younger than two with a congenital heart defect. CDR3s include the opening cysteine and the closing phenylalanine or tryptophan. A D gene is named only where the DNA matches it firmly. Size tells how often a clone was seen (once, few, many) or the class of an expanded clone, and some rows leave it out.

J: TRBJ2-2; size: .; D: .; V: TRBV30; CDR3: CAWTIGEGANTGELFF; DNA: TGTGCCTGGACTATCGGGGAGGGGGCGAACACCGGGGAGCTGTTTTTT
J: TRBJ2-7; size: .; D: TRBD1; V: TRBV4-1; CDR3: CASSQERTGALCGREQYF; DNA: TGCGCCAGCAGCCAAGAGCGGACAGGGGCATTGTGCGGGAGAGAGCAGTACTTC
J: TRBJ1-3; size: .; D: .; V: TRBV11-2; CDR3: CASSFTGQKNTIYF; DNA: TGTGCCAGCAGCTTTACCGGACAAAAAAACACCATATATTTT
J: TRBJ2-7; size: .; D: .; V: TRBV21-1; CDR3: CASSLGTSGPRDSYEQYF; DNA: TGTGCCAGCAGCCTCGGGACTAGCGGACCCAGGGACTCCTACGAGCAGTACTTC
J: TRBJ1-1; size: .; D: .; V: TRBV27; CDR3: CASKRGSNTEAFF; DNA: TGTGCCAGCAAGCGGGGGTCGAACACTGAAGCTTTCTTT
J: TRBJ2-7; size: once; D: .; V: TRBV4-1; CDR3: CASSQAGESTYEQYF; DNA: TGCGCCAGCAGCCAAGCGGGGGAGTCCACCTACGAGCAGTACTTC
J: TRBJ2-3; size: .; D: TRBD2; V: TRBV9; CDR3: CASSTTGLAVADTQYF; DNA: TGTGCCAGCAGCACCACCGGACTAGCGGTGGCAGATACGCAGTATTTT
J: TRBJ1-3; size: once; D: TRBD1; V: TRBV28; CDR3: CASNPTGASSGNTIYF; DNA: TGTGCCAGCAATCCGACAGGGGCGAGCTCTGGAAACACCATATATTTT
J: TRBJ2-7; size: .; D: .; V: TRBV20-1; CDR3: CSARGGWEQYF; DNA: TGCAGTGCTAGAGGAGGGTGGGAGCAGTACTTC
J: TRBJ2-1; size: .; D: .; V: TRBV4-2; CDR3: CASSQRERGEQFF; DNA: TGTGCCAGCAGCCAGAGGGAGAGGGGGGAGCAGTTCTTC
J: TRBJ1-2; size: .; D: .; V: TRBV10-1; CDR3: CASSPGRGNYGYTF; DNA: TGCGCCAGCAGCCCAGGAAGGGGGAACTATGGCTACACCTTC
J: TRBJ2-7; size: .; D: .; V: TRBV15; CDR3: CATSREFGAGDYEQYF; DNA: TGTGCCACCAGCAGAGAATTTGGGGCAGGAGATTACGAGCAGTACTTC
J: TRBJ1-2; size: .; D: .; V: TRBV4-1; CDR3: CASSQGRAVLYGYTF; DNA: TGCGCCAGCAGCCAAGGCAGAGCGGTCTTATATGGCTACACCTTC
J: TRBJ2-5; size: .; D: TRBD1; V: TRBV29-1; CDR3: CSVYRIRDRVETQYF; DNA: TGCAGCGTTTACCGTATCCGGGACAGGGTTGAGACCCAGTACTTC
J: TRBJ2-1; size: .; D: TRBD1; V: TRBV6-1; CDR3: CASSETWDREHNEQFF; DNA: TGTGCCAGCAGTGAAACCTGGGACAGAGAACACAATGAGCAGTTCTTC
J: TRBJ1-1; size: .; D: .; V: TRBV30; CDR3: CAWSAGREAGTEAFF; DNA: TGTGCCTGGAGTGCTGGAAGGGAGGCGGGAACTGAAGCTTTCTTT
J: TRBJ2-3; size: .; D: .; V: TRBV7-7; CDR3: CASSLSPLALSTDTQYF; DNA: TGTGCCAGCAGCTTATCCCCGCTAGCGCTCAGCACAGATACGCAGTATTTT
J: TRBJ2-1; size: .; D: .; V: TRBV5-4; CDR3: CASSLRQAAYNEQFF; DNA: TGTGCCAGCAGCTTGCGTCAGGCAGCCTACAATGAGCAGTTCTTC
J: TRBJ2-7; size: .; D: TRBD2; V: TRBV28; CDR3: CASSRPGTTPYEQYF; DNA: TGTGCCAGCAGTAGGCCAGGGACTACTCCCTACGAGCAGTACTTC
J: TRBJ2-5; size: .; D: .; V: TRBV20-1; CDR3: CSAGGLNF; DNA: TGCAGTGCGGGTGGACTAAACTTC
J: TRBJ2-6; size: .; D: TRBD1; V: TRBV25-1; CDR3: CAVGQGSTRSGANVLTF; DNA: TGTGCGGTAGGACAGGGTTCAACACGCTCTGGGGCCAACGTCCTGACTTTC
J: TRBJ1-2; size: .; D: TRBD1; V: TRBV7-2; CDR3: CASSLTPHRGPVDGYTF; DNA: TGTGCCAGCAGCTTAACGCCTCACAGGGGGCCAGTCGATGGCTACACCTTC
J: TRBJ2-7; size: .; D: TRBD1; V: TRBV27; CDR3: CASSFFGQGVAYEQYF; DNA: TGTGCCAGCAGTTTCTTTGGGCAGGGGGTCGCCTACGAGCAGTACTTC
J: TRBJ2-7; size: .; D: TRBD1; V: TRBV2; CDR3: CASSEVGTAPYEQYF; DNA: TGTGCCAGCAGTGAAGTCGGGACAGCCCCCTACGAGCAGTACTTC
J: TRBJ2-7; size: .; D: TRBD1; V: TRBV11-2; CDR3: CASSAHPGQGSEQYF; DNA: TGTGCCAGCAGCGCGCACCCGGGACAGGGATCCGAGCAGTACTTC
J: TRBJ2-7; size: .; D: TRBD2; V: TRBV5-4; CDR3: CASSSGLAGNYEQYF; DNA: TGTGCCAGCAGTTCGGGACTAGCGGGGAATTACGAGCAGTACTTC
J: TRBJ2-7; size: .; D: TRBD2; V: TRBV5-1; CDR3: CASSLGTSASYEQYF; DNA: TGCGCCAGCAGCTTGGGTACTAGCGCCTCCTACGAGCAGTACTTC
J: TRBJ2-1; size: .; D: .; V: TRBV9; CDR3: CASSVAPRGAPYNEQFF; DNA: TGTGCCAGCAGCGTAGCTCCGCGGGGAGCTCCTTACAATGAGCAGTTCTTC
J: TRBJ2-1; size: .; D: .; V: TRBV19; CDR3: CASSDYTDNEQFF; DNA: TGTGCCAGTAGCGACTACACCGACAATGAGCAGTTCTTC
J: TRBJ2-5; size: .; D: .; V: TRBV4-3; CDR3: CASSQARRQETQYF; DNA: TGCGCCAGCAGCCAAGCCCGCAGACAAGAGACCCAGTACTTC
J: TRBJ2-7; size: .; D: TRBD2; V: TRBV27; CDR3: CASSSALAGELYEQYF; DNA: TGTGCCAGCAGTTCCGCCCTAGCGGGAGAGCTCTACGAGCAGTACTTC
J: TRBJ2-4; size: .; D: TRBD2; V: TRBV29-1; CDR3: CSVPGTSGENIQYF; DNA: TGCAGCGTTCCAGGGACTAGCGGGGAAAACATTCAGTACTTC
J: TRBJ1-2; size: .; D: TRBD1; V: TRBV27; CDR3: CASSLGTGITYGYTF; DNA: TGTGCCAGCAGTTTAGGGACAGGGATTACCTATGGCTACACCTTC
J: TRBJ2-3; size: .; D: .; V: TRBV29-1; CDR3: CSVESAGSTDTQYF; DNA: TGCAGCGTTGAGTCTGCGGGTAGCACAGATACGCAGTATTTT
J: TRBJ2-4; size: .; D: .; V: TRBV6-5; CDR3: CASSYGLDKNIQYF; DNA: TGTGCCAGCAGTTATGGGCTGGACAAAAACATTCAGTACTTC
J: TRBJ1-2; size: once; D: TRBD1; V: TRBV19; CDR3: CASSGGFGQGASGYTF; DNA: TGTGCCAGTAGTGGGGGATTCGGGCAGGGGGCGAGCGGCTACACCTTC
J: TRBJ2-1; size: once; D: .; V: TRBV7-6; CDR3: CASSLQGRSYNEQFF; DNA: TGTGCCAGCAGCCTACAGGGTCGATCCTACAATGAGCAGTTCTTC
J: TRBJ1-1; size: .; D: TRBD1; V: TRBV19; CDR3: CASLTGVNLGNTEAFF; DNA: TGTGCCAGTCTGACAGGGGTCAACCTCGGAAACACTGAAGCTTTCTTT
J: TRBJ2-7; size: .; D: .; V: TRBV6-1; CDR3: CASSELGLMERSSYEQYF; DNA: TGTGCCAGCAGTGAACTGGGACTGATGGAGAGGAGCTCCTACGAGCAGTACTTC
J: TRBJ2-3; size: .; D: TRBD2; V: TRBV25-1; CDR3: CASSRLAGHNTDTQYF; DNA: TGTGCCAGCAGCAGACTAGCGGGACATAACACAGATACGCAGTATTTT
J: TRBJ1-5; size: .; D: TRBD1; V: TRBV27; CDR3: CAIRKADRGLSSNQPQHF; DNA: TGTGCCATCCGCAAGGCGGACAGGGGGCTATCTAGCAATCAGCCCCAGCATTTT
J: TRBJ2-2; size: few; D: TRBD2; V: TRBV11-2; CDR3: CASSLDRGLAGYANTGELFF; DNA: TGTGCCAGCAGCTTAGATCGGGGGTTAGCGGGATACGCGAACACCGGGGAGCTGTTTTTT
J: TRBJ2-3; size: .; D: TRBD2; V: TRBV28; CDR3: CASSPPGGAADTQYF; DNA: TGTGCCAGCAGTCCCCCGGGGGGGGCCGCAGATACGCAGTATTTT
J: TRBJ2-7; size: .; D: .; V: TRBV28; CDR3: CASSFGLASYEQYF; DNA: TGTGCCAGCAGTTTTGGACTCGCATCCTACGAGCAGTACTTC
J: TRBJ2-3; size: .; D: TRBD2; V: TRBV2; CDR3: CASRGGLAGDTDTQYF; DNA: TGTGCCAGCAGGGGCGGACTAGCGGGAGACACAGATACGCAGTATTTT
J: TRBJ2-5; size: once; D: TRBD1; V: TRBV18; CDR3: CASSQHRGPRETQYF; DNA: TGTGCCAGCTCACAGCACAGGGGCCCGAGGGAGACCCAGTACTTC
J: TRBJ2-3; size: .; D: .; V: TRBV14; CDR3: CASSQDPGEGTDTQYF; DNA: TGTGCCAGCAGCCAAGATCCGGGGGAAGGTACAGATACGCAGTATTTT